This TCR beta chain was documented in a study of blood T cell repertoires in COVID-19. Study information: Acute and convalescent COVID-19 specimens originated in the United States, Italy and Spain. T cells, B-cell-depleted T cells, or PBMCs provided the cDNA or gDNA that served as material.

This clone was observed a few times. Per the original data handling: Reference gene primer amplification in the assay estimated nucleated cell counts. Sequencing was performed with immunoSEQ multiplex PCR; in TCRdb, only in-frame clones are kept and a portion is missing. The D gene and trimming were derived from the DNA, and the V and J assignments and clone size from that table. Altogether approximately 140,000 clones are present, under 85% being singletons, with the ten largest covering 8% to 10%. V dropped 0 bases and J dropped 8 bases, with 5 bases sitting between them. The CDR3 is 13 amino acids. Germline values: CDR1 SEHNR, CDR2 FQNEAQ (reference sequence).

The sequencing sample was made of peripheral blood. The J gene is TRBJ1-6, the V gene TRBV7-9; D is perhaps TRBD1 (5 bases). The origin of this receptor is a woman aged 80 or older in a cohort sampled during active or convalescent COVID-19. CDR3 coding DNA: TGTGCCAGCAGCTTAGCAGGGGATTCACCCCTCCACTTT. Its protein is CASSLAGDSPLHF.